Listed below are T cell receptor beta chains from one sample, sequenced in a study of OX40 agonist ivuxolimab in advanced cancers. TCRdb's copy holds only in-frame clones and misses some; the assay was immunoSEQ multiplex PCR. Of about 77,000 clones listed, approximately 85% were seen once; the top ten hold 0.5% to 0.85%. The sequences come from CD4+ or CD8+ T cells sorted from blood, collected in a trial of the OX40 agonist ivuxolimab. These receptors were collected from an adult with an advanced solid tumor such as melanoma, head and neck, liver or kidney cancer. Each CDR3 is given with its conserved first and last residue. D genes are given only for firm matches. A row's size may be missing; if present it is once, few, many or a size class.

D gene	J gene	V gene	clone size	CDR3 DNA	CDR3 protein
-	TRBJ1-2	TRBV6-6	-	TGTGCCAGCAGTTCCCTGGGACCCAGAGGCTACACCTTC	CASSSLGPRGYTF
-	TRBJ2-2	TRBV7-7	-	TGTGCCAGCAGCTTAGCTGCGAGCGGGGAGCTGTTTTTT	CASSLAASGELFF
-	TRBJ1-1	TRBV11-2	-	TGTGCCAGCAGCTTGACAGGAAACACTGAAGCTTTCTTT	CASSLTGNTEAFF
-	TRBJ1-3	TRBV30	once	TGTGCCGGGGAACTGAGAACTGGAAACACCATATATTTT	CAGELRTGNTIYF
-	TRBJ2-2	TRBV11-3	-	TGTGCCAGCAGCTTAGTCGGGACTGCCGCGTTTCACGGGGAGCTGTTTTTT	CASSLVGTAAFHGELFF
TRBD1	TRBJ2-5	TRBV9	-	TGTGCCAGCAGCGCGAGGACAGGGCGGGGAGAGACCCAGTACTTC	CASSARTGRGETQYF
-	TRBJ2-1	TRBV11-2	-	TGTGCCAGCAGCTTAGCGGGCGGCAACTACAATGAGCAGTTCTTC	CASSLAGGNYNEQFF
TRBD1	TRBJ1-4	TRBV11-2	-	TGTGCCAGCAGATTGGGACAGGGGATTACCACTAATGAAAAACTGTTTTTT	CASRLGQGITTNEKLFF
-	TRBJ1-1	TRBV5-1	-	TGCGCCAGCAGCTCCAACCCAACTGGGAACACTGAAGCTTTCTTT	CASSSNPTGNTEAFF
-	TRBJ1-4	TRBV4-2	-	TGTGCCAGCAGCCAGCGAGGTGGGGGCACTAATGAAAAACTGTTTTTT	CASSQRGGGTNEKLFF
-	TRBJ2-7	TRBV7-8	-	TGTGCCAGCAGTCCTAGGACAGGGACTAAAGACGAGCAGTACTTC	CASSPRTGTKDEQYF
-	TRBJ2-7	TRBV6-5	-	TGTGCCAGCAGTTACGGGATAACCTACGAGCAGTACTTC	CASSYGITYEQYF
-	TRBJ1-2	TRBV7-9	-	TGTGCCAGCAGCTTGGGGCGGGGAATGGGGGATAACTATGGCTACACCTTC	CASSLGRGMGDNYGYTF
TRBD2	TRBJ2-2	TRBV7-3	-	TGTGCCAGCAGCTCCCAACCGCGGGGGGTGACCACCGGGGAGCTGTTTTTT	CASSSQPRGVTTGELFF
-	TRBJ2-1	TRBV5-1	-	TGCGCCAGCAGCTCGTTACCGGGACGGAGGGAGAATGAGCAGTTCTTC	CASSSLPGRRENEQFF
TRBD2	TRBJ2-3	TRBV5-1	-	TGCGCCAGCAGCTTTAGCGGGACCTTCACAGATACGCAGTATTTT	CASSFSGTFTDTQYF
TRBD2	TRBJ2-3	TRBV25-1	-	TGTGCCAGCAGTGAATCCGCGGGGGGCCCAGATACGCAGTATTTT	CASSESAGGPDTQYF
-	TRBJ1-3	TRBV15	-	TGTGCCACCAGCAGGGATCGGGGCCGAGGAAACACCATATATTTT	CATSRDRGRGNTIYF
-	TRBJ1-5	TRBV7-3	few	TGTGCCAGCAGCTTAAGCAGCAATCAGCCCCAGCATTTT	CASSLSSNQPQHF
-	TRBJ2-7	TRBV5-6	-	TGTGCCAGCAGCTACGGGAACGAGCAGTACTTC	CASSYGNEQYF
TRBD2	TRBJ2-5	TRBV4-2	-	TGTGCCAGCAGCCAAGGGGTAGCGGGGGGGCAAGAGACCCAGTACTTC	CASSQGVAGGQETQYF
TRBD1	TRBJ1-2	TRBV9	-	TGTGCCAGCAGCGGGTTCCCAGGGGGGGCAGCTTACTATGGCTACACCTTC	CASSGFPGGAAYYGYTF
-	TRBJ1-6	TRBV14	once	TGTGCCAGCAGCCAAGTCGCAGGAGTTTATTCACCCCTCCACTTT	CASSQVAGVYSPLHF
-	TRBJ2-3	TRBV2	-	TGTGCCAGCAATCCACCTCAGGGGAGAGGGACAGATACGCAGTATTTT	CASNPPQGRGTDTQYF
TRBD1	TRBJ1-1	TRBV7-2	-	TGTGCCAGCAGCTCGGGACAGGGAAACACTGAAGCTTTCTTT	CASSSGQGNTEAFF
TRBD1	TRBJ1-2	TRBV5-1	-	TGCGCCAGCAGCTTGGCCGGACAGGGGGATGGCTACACCTTC	CASSLAGQGDGYTF
-	TRBJ2-3	TRBV7-3	once	TGTGCCAGCAGCTCAGAGTTGGCAGATACGCAGTATTTT	CASSSELADTQYF
TRBD2	TRBJ2-1	TRBV5-4	-	TGTGCCAGCAGCCTAGCGGGGGGGTCTGGCTCCTACAATGAGCAGTTCTTC	CASSLAGGSGSYNEQFF
-	TRBJ2-1	TRBV6-5	-	TGTGCCAGCAGTTACCGCCTGGGAGCCTACAATGAGCAGTTCTTC	CASSYRLGAYNEQFF
-	TRBJ2-7	TRBV16	-	TGTGCCAGCAGCCAATTCCCAGGGGGGCTGTACGAGCAGTACTTC	CASSQFPGGLYEQYF
-	TRBJ2-1	TRBV5-1	-	TGCGCCAGCAGCTTGAACGCCGGGGCAGGCAATGAGCAGTTCTTC	CASSLNAGAGNEQFF
TRBD1	TRBJ2-7	TRBV27	-	TGTGCCAGCAGGGGAGCCCGGGACAGGGGGCCGTACGAGCAGTACTTC	CASRGARDRGPYEQYF
-	TRBJ2-3	TRBV5-1	-	TGCGCCAGCAGCTTTGTCCAGGGCCCCATCGCAGATACGCAGTATTTT	CASSFVQGPIADTQYF
-	TRBJ1-4	TRBV4-2	-	TGTGCCAGCAGCCGAGGTGCAGACAGAGGGAGTGAAAAACTGTTTTTT	CASSRGADRGSEKLFF
-	TRBJ1-2	TRBV5-1	once	TGCGCCAGTAGCGCTCTAAGGGGGACCGATCTAAAAGATCGCTACACCTTC	CASSALRGTDLKDRYTF